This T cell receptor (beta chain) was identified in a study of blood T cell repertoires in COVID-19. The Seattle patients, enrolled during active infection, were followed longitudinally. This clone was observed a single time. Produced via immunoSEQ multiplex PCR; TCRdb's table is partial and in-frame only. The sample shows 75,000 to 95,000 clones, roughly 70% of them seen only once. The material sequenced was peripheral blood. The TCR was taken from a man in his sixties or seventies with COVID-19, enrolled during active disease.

The CDR3 loop reads CASSREGLLSNQPQHF. As DNA, the CDR3 is TGTGCCAGTAGTAGGGAGGGACTGCTCAGCAATCAGCCCCAGCATTTT. The rearrangement links TRBV19 to TRBJ1-5; a possible D gene is TRBD1 (5 bases). Germline lookup yields CDR1 LNHDA and CDR2 SQIVND (reference sequence). The CDR3 covers 16 residues. V lost 4 bases and J lost 1, with 14 bases in between.